The clone carrying this TCR beta chain turned up a few times. As yet, its antigen is unknown. The sample belongs to a study of T cell repertoires in cytomegalovirus infection. Germline CDR1 reads MNHEY; CDR2 reads SMNVEV (reference sequence). V lost 3 bases and J lost 4; bases outside the gene matches: 6. The CDR3 is 15 residues long. TCRdb passed the reads through MiXCR, listing each CDR3 protein once. The sample includes 750,000 to 900,000 distinct CDR3 sequences, 25% to 35% of them seen just once. The sequenced sample was cultured CD8+ T cells from PBMCs, obtained from culture after CMV antigen stimulation. The clonotype comes from a human donor in good health (CMV status not recorded). Some clones in this sample may be carry-over from other donors' samples. The chain combines TRBV27 with TRBJ2-7; 10 nucleotides agree with TRBD1. The CDR3 DNA reads TGTGCCAGCAGTTTCGGGACAGGGGCCAAATACGAGCAGTACGTC. Translated, it gives CASSFGTGAKYEQYV.